This T cell receptor beta chain was identified during a study of Ad26.COV2.S vaccination and SARS-CoV-2 variants. Clones were sequenced by immunoSEQ multiplex PCR, and TCRdb holds only the in-frame ones, with some missing. This table holds 300,000 to 400,000 clones, around 89% found once. About this clone itself: Its target is not known. This sample includes further DNA sequences coding for the same CDR3.

Stated treatment: around 19 received Ad26.COV2.S at low or high dose, single or two shots; about five received placebo; per-sample allocation not given. The investigators took samples on day 63 after the first vaccine or placebo injection. V lost 3 bases, J lost 3 bases, and 5 bases lay in between. CDR3 length: 12 amino acids. Germline-derived CDR1 and CDR2 are KGHDR and SFDVKD. Study-wide points: Total T cell responses, in the TCR breadth and depth analyses, may have been underestimated.

This material consisted of peripheral blood, taken in a trial of Ad26.COV2.S vaccine versus placebo. The rearrangement links TRBV24-1 to TRBJ2-7, with D unclear. This sequence originates from a person between 18 and 60 years old who received the Ad26.COV2.S COVID-19 vaccine or a placebo. CDR3 sequence: CATSDGNYEQYF. For the CDR3, the DNA is TGTGCCACCAGTGATGGTAACTACGAGCAGTACTTC.